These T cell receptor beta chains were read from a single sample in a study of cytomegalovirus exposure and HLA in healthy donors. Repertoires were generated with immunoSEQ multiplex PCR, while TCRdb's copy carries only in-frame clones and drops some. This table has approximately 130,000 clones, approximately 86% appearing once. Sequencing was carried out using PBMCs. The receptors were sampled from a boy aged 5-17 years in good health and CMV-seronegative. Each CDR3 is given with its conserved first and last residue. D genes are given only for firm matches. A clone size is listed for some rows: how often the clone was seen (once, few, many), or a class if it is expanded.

TGTGCCAGCAGCTTCCTACAGGGGGATGGCTACACCTTC | CASSFLQGDGYTF | TRBJ1-2 | TRBD1 | TRBV7-3 | -
TGTGCCAGCAGTTATTCGGGGGGGCGGTTGGAGACCCAGTACTTC | CASSYSGGRLETQYF | TRBJ2-5 | TRBD2 | TRBV6-5 | -
TGTGCCTGGAGCATTACAGCTTTCTCCTACGAGCAGTACTTC | CAWSITAFSYEQYF | TRBJ2-7 | - | TRBV30 | -
TGTGCCAGCAGCTTAGCGAGGGGGGGGTCCGATACGCAGTATTTT | CASSLARGGSDTQYF | TRBJ2-3 | - | TRBV7-9 | -
TGTGCCAGCAGGGAGACCGGGACAAGCCCACAAGAGACCCAGTACTTC | CASRETGTSPQETQYF | TRBJ2-5 | - | TRBV2 | -
TGTGCCAGCAGGGCAGGGCCTGGAAACACCATATATTTT | CASRAGPGNTIYF | TRBJ1-3 | - | TRBV27 | -
TGTGCCAGCAGATTAGGGGAGAACACTGAAGCTTTCTTT | CASRLGENTEAFF | TRBJ1-1 | - | TRBV6-5 | -
TGTGCCAGTAGTGGGGCCCCAAACACTGAAGCTTTCTTT | CASSGAPNTEAFF | TRBJ1-1 | - | TRBV19 | -
TGTGCCAGCAGTTACAACAGGGGGTATCGTGAAGCTTTCTTT | CASSYNRGYREAFF | TRBJ1-1 | TRBD1 | TRBV6-5 | few
TGTGCCAGCAGCTTACCGACTAGCGGGGTTTACGAGCAGTACTTC | CASSLPTSGVYEQYF | TRBJ2-7 | TRBD2 | TRBV7-2 | -
TGTGCCAGCAGCGACGGACTAGCGGGAGGCTCCTACGAGCAGTACTTC | CASSDGLAGGSYEQYF | TRBJ2-7 | TRBD2 | TRBV9 | -
TGTGCCAGTCGGACCGGGACAGGGCTCAACTACGAGCAGTACTTC | CASRTGTGLNYEQYF | TRBJ2-7 | TRBD1 | TRBV19 | -
TGTGCCAGCTCACCGTCAGGGGGCAATGAGCAGTTCTTC | CASSPSGGNEQFF | TRBJ2-1 | TRBD1 | TRBV18 | -
TGCGCCAGCAGCCGGGACTCGAACTCCTACGAGCAGTACTTC | CASSRDSNSYEQYF | TRBJ2-7 | - | TRBV5-1 | few
TGTGCCTGGTCCACCCTACGGAGCTATGGCTACACCTTC | CAWSTLRSYGYTF | TRBJ1-2 | - | TRBV30 | -
TGTGCCAGCAGCCCACGGACTAGCGGGCAAGAGACCCAGTACTTC | CASSPRTSGQETQYF | TRBJ2-5 | TRBD2 | TRBV7-6 | -
TGCGCCAGCAGCTTGTCAGGGCCGGGTGGGAATACTGAAGCTTTCTTT | CASSLSGPGGNTEAFF | TRBJ1-1 | - | TRBV5-1 | -
TGTGCCAGCAGCCGGGGACAGGCCTACGAGCAGTACTTC | CASSRGQAYEQYF | TRBJ2-7 | TRBD1 | TRBV9 | -
TGTGCCAGCAGTTACCTACAGGGCCCCTCCTATAATTCACCCCTCCACTTT | CASSYLQGPSYNSPLHF | TRBJ1-6 | - | TRBV27 | -
TGTGCTAGTGGTTTGGTAGGGACAGGGGGAGCAGATACGCAGTATTTT | CASGLVGTGGADTQYF | TRBJ2-3 | TRBD1 | TRBV12-5 | -
TGTGCCAGCAGTCCGGACAGGGTATCGGATACGCAGTATTTT | CASSPDRVSDTQYF | TRBJ2-3 | TRBD1 | TRBV11-1 | -
TGCGCCAGCAGCTTGGGACTAGCGGGGAACCGACGAGGAGCAGATACGCAGTATTTT | CASSLGLAGNRRGADTQYF | TRBJ2-3 | TRBD2 | TRBV5-1 | -
TGTGCCAGCAGCCGACAGGGAAACTATGGCTACACCTTC | CASSRQGNYGYTF | TRBJ1-2 | TRBD1 | TRBV13 | -
TGTGCCAGCAGCCGCCTTGGGACAGGGTCGACAGATACGCAGTATTTT | CASSRLGTGSTDTQYF | TRBJ2-3 | TRBD1 | TRBV5-6 | once
TGTGCCAGCAGTTACCCCAACAGGGGCTACACCTTC | CASSYPNRGYTF | TRBJ1-2 | - | TRBV6-5 | -
TGTGCCAGCAGCTTAGCCAGCGGGGGGGCAGGGGAGACCCAGTACTTC | CASSLASGGAGETQYF | TRBJ2-5 | TRBD2 | TRBV7-8 | -
TGTGCCAGCAGCCGCTGGGAGGGGACGGGAGGCTACACCTTC | CASSRWEGTGGYTF | TRBJ1-2 | - | TRBV7-2 | once
TGTGCCAGCAGCTTAGGCCTAGTCACAGATACGCAGTATTTT | CASSLGLVTDTQYF | TRBJ2-3 | - | TRBV13 | -
TGTGCCAGCAGCCTAGGACAGGGAGCCCTCACAGATACGCAGTATTTT | CASSLGQGALTDTQYF | TRBJ2-3 | TRBD1 | TRBV5-4 | -
TGTGCCAGCAGTTTGGGACAGAACTACGAGCAGTACTTC | CASSLGQNYEQYF | TRBJ2-7 | TRBD1 | TRBV27 | -
TGCGCCAGCAGTCAAAACGGACAGGGAAACACCGGGGAGCTGTTTTTT | CASSQNGQGNTGELFF | TRBJ2-2 | TRBD1 | TRBV5-1 | -
TGCGCCAGCAGCTTGGGCGGACAGCAAGAGACCCAGTACTTC | CASSLGGQQETQYF | TRBJ2-5 | - | TRBV5-1 | -
TGCGCCAGCAGCCCCGGGCAGGGGGCGTCCTATAATTCACCCCTCCACTTT | CASSPGQGASYNSPLHF | TRBJ1-6 | TRBD1 | TRBV5-1 | -